What follows are 20 T cell receptor beta chains derived from one specimen sequenced in a study of PD-1 blockade in classical Hodgkin lymphoma. Time point reported: cycle 4 day 1 (C4D1), after more than 5 weeks of nivolumab. In every patient, relapse followed autologous stem cell transplantation, while exposure to brentuximab vedotin differed. The table came from immunoSEQ multiplex PCR; TCRdb's copy has only in-frame clones and leaves some out. Among around 50,000 clones listed, nearly 90% were seen once. The source was peripheral blood mononuclear cells (PBMCs), collected before the fourth cycle of nivolumab. These receptors came from a human donor with classical Hodgkin lymphoma.

The genes are TRBV25-1 and TRBJ2-7; no firm D call. CDR1 is MGHDK and CDR2 is SYGVNS in the germline V gene. Trimming stripped 4 bases from V and 3 bases from J, with 4 bases between. The CDR3 is made up of 11 amino acids. The CDR3 region is CASSAFYEQYF. CDR3 DNA sequence: TGTGCCAGCAGTGCCTTCTACGAGCAGTACTTC.

The chain has TRBV29-1 and TRBJ2-7, with TRBD1 matching 8 bases. The length of the CDR3 is 13 residues. Germline assignment: CDR1 SQVTM and CDR2 ANQGSEA. Unmatched junction bases numbered 8, after V lost 7 bases and J lost 3 bases. Here the CDR3 reads CSATDRVIYEQYF. Here the CDR3 DNA reads TGCAGCGCCACGGACAGGGTGATCTACGAGCAGTACTTC.

CDR3: CAWSVQQGATPQHF. CDR3 DNA sequence: TGTGCCTGGAGTGTACAGCAAGGGGCTACGCCCCAGCATTTT. The V gene is TRBV30, the J gene TRBJ1-5; D may be TRBD1 (5 bases). This CDR3 spans 14 amino acids. Germline V lookup: CDR1 GTSNPN, CDR2 SVGIG (reference sequence). V lost 0 bases to trimming and J lost 9 bases, with 15 bases between them.

The chain recombines TRBV11-2 with TRBJ2-7, with 8 bases matching TRBD1. V was pared by 5 bases and J by 4 bases, with 10 bases of the junction left unmatched. Germline V CDR1 and CDR2: SGHAT, FQNNGV. CDR3 length: 15 residues. CDR3 in amino acids: CASSPVGQGAYEQYF. CDR3 DNA sequence: TGTGCCAGCAGCCCCGTCGGGCAGGGGGCTTACGAGCAGTACTTC. The whole variable domain, remainder taken from reference TRBV11-2 and TRBJ2-7, is EAGVAQSPRYKIIEKRQSVAFWCNPISGHATLYWYQQILGQGPKLLIQFQNNGVVDDSQLPKDRFSAERLKGVDSTLKIQPAKLEDSAVYLCASSPVGQGAYEQYFGPGTRLTVT.

The chain links TRBV6-5 to TRBJ2-7, with D unresolved. This CDR3 region has 16 residues. V lost 0 bases and J 3 bases, leaving 15 bases between the germline ends. Germline-derived CDR1 and CDR2 are MNHEY and SVGAGI. The CDR3 nucleotides are TGTGCCAGCAGTTACTCAGGGCTTCGGGCCGGCTACGAGCAGTACTTC. This sequence encodes CASSYSGLRAGYEQYF.

The chain employs TRBV27 and TRBJ2-1, with 9 bases that match TRBD2. The junction had 9 bases not matched to a gene; V was cut back by 8 bases and J by 4 bases. The CDR3 is 15 residues long. CDR1 and CDR2 (germline): MNHEY, SMNVEV (reference sequence). The CDR3 DNA reads TGTGCCAGCGGTACTGTAGCGGGAGTTTACAATGAGCAGTTCTTC. Translated, it gives CASGTVAGVYNEQFF.

The chain is built from TRBV14 and TRBJ1-1; D unresolved. This CDR3 region has 15 residues. The V end was cut by 1 base, the J end by 9 bases, with 18 bases between. Per germline, CDR1 SGHDN and CDR2 FVKESK. In DNA, the CDR3 is TGTGCCAGCAGCCAAGTGGCCTCGGTCACCCCGAAAGCTTTCTTT. The encoded protein is CASSQVASVTPKAFF.

This clone was seen only once. The rearrangement uses TRBV11-3 and TRBJ2-7; 8 positions agree with TRBD2. The germline V gene encodes CDR1 SGHNT and CDR2 YENEEA. The CDR3 contains 16 residues. J gave up 4 bases and V 4 bases, and 12 bases lay outside the gene matches. Here the CDR3 reads CASSSPLLTGGYEQYF. The DNA of the CDR3 is TGTGCCAGCAGCTCCCCCCTTCTAACGGGAGGGTACGAGCAGTACTTC.

The chain recombines TRBV9 with TRBJ2-7; 10 nucleotides match TRBD2. The J segment lost 2 bases and the V segment lost 3 bases, leaving 5 bases of the junction unmatched. CDR1 is SGDLS and CDR2 is YYNGEE in the germline V gene. The CDR3 is 15 residues long. Here the CDR3 reads CASSARTSGPYEQYF. Here the CDR3 DNA reads TGTGCCAGCAGCGCAAGGACTAGCGGACCCTACGAGCAGTACTTC.

V usage is TRBV14 and J usage is TRBJ2-1; weak D call: TRBD2 (5 bases). Germline values: CDR1 SGHDN, CDR2 FVKESK. V lost 5 bases to trimming and J lost 3 bases, with 17 bases between them. This CDR3 region has 16 residues. CDR3 sequence: CASSILEADFYNEQFF. CDR3 DNA: TGTGCCAGCAGCATCCTTGAAGCGGACTTCTACAATGAGCAGTTCTTC.

V usage is TRBV12-5 and J usage is TRBJ2-5; maybe TRBD2 (5 bases). This CDR3 contains 13 residues. V lost 4 bases and J 5 bases, leaving 11 bases between the germline ends. Germline V gene sequence: CDR1 LGHNT, CDR2 FRNRAP. CDR3: CASGSRAVETQYF. DNA for the CDR3: TGTGCTAGTGGTTCGAGGGCCGTGGAGACCCAGTACTTC.

The rearrangement joins TRBV5-1 to TRBJ2-2; 7 bases map to TRBD2. V shed 4 bases and J 2 bases; nucleotides not matched to a gene: 2. This CDR3 comprises 14 residues. The germline V gene encodes CDR1 SGHRS and CDR2 YFSETQ. This chain's CDR3 is CASSPGGNTGELFF. In DNA form, the CDR3 reads TGCGCCAGCAGCCCGGGGGGAAACACCGGGGAGCTGTTTTTT.

This clone was detected only once. In nucleotides, the CDR3 is TGCAGCGTTGTTAGCAGTAACCAAGAGACCCAGTACTTC. Translated, it gives CSVVSSNQETQYF. The rearrangement joins TRBV29-1 to TRBJ2-5; D is ambiguous. The CDR3 length is 13 residues. The germline V gene has CDR1 SQVTM and CDR2 ANQGSEA. Trimming left V 4 bases short and J 0 bases short, with 9 bases between. The full variable domain, rest sourced from reference TRBV29-1 and TRBJ2-5, is SAVISQKPSRDICQRGTSLTIQCQVDSQVTMMFWYRQQPGQSLTLIATANQGSEATYESGFVIDKFPISRPNLTFSTLTVSNMSPEDSSIYLCSVVSSNQETQYFGPGTRLLVL.

Comment on this clone: Additional DNA sequences in this sample encode the identical CDR3. The chain employs TRBV6-1 and TRBJ1-1, with no clear D. The CDR3 has 13 amino acids. V lost 7 bases and J lost 3, with 12 bases in between. Germline V gives CDR1 MNHNS, CDR2 SASEGT. The CDR3 protein is CASTAGWDTEAFF. The CDR3, as DNA: TGTGCCAGCACGGCGGGGTGGGACACTGAAGCTTTCTTT.

The table lists this clone with a few counts. The rearrangement joins TRBV2 to TRBJ1-1; D might be TRBD1 (6 bases). Deletions cut 10 bases from V and 0 bases from J, with 15 bases between. This CDR3 region has 14 residues. Germline V gene sequence: CDR1 SNHLY, CDR2 FYNNEI. CDR3 sequence reads: CAIQGYSVNTEAFF. For the CDR3, the DNA is TGTGCCATCCAGGGGTATTCAGTGAACACTGAAGCTTTCTTT.

The V gene is TRBV9, the J gene TRBJ2-1; 8 nucleotides align to TRBD2. The CDR3 has 15 amino acids. With 2 bases clipped from V and 4 bases from J, the junction kept 5 bases outside the gene matches. Germline V gene data show CDR1 as SGDLS and CDR2 as YYNGEE. CDR3 DNA: TGTGCCAGCAGCGTTACTAGCGGACTATACAATGAGCAGTTCTTC. This gives the protein CASSVTSGLYNEQFF.

V gene TRBV5-4 combines with J gene TRBJ2-5; TRBD1 matches 10 bases. Trimming at V came to 0 bases and at J to 4 bases, leaving 3 bases not matched to a gene. This CDR3 spans 15 amino acids. Looked up from germline, CDR1 is SGHNT and CDR2 is YYREEE (reference sequence). The CDR3 region has the DNA TGTGCCAGCAGCTTGGAGGGACAGGGGACAGAGACCCAGTACTTC. Protein sequence: CASSLEGQGTETQYF.

This chain connects TRBV5-1 to TRBJ1-5; no definite D call. Germline CDR1 is SGHRS and CDR2 is YFSETQ. V was trimmed by 0 bases and J by 5 bases, leaving 6 bases between them. The CDR3 length is 13 residues. CDR3 DNA: TGCGCCAGCAGCTTGGGGCGGGATCAGCCCCAGCATTTT. Its translation: CASSLGRDQPQHF. The whole variable domain, remainder taken from reference TRBV5-1 and TRBJ1-5, is KAGVTQTPRYLIKTRGQQVTLSCSPISGHRSVSWYQQTPGQGLQFLFEYFSETQRNKGNFPGRFSGRQFSNSRSEMNVSTLELGDSALYLCASSLGRDQPQHFGDGTRLSIL.

The chain links TRBV7-6 to TRBJ2-7; 7 positions match TRBD1. Losses at the gene ends were 5 bases for V and 4 bases for J; bases not matched to a gene: 2. This CDR3 contains 12 residues. Germline V lookup: CDR1 SGHVS, CDR2 FNYEAQ. CDR3 in amino acids: CASSGRGYEQYF. The CDR3 bases are TGTGCCAGCAGCGGCAGGGGGTACGAGCAGTACTTC. Looking up the rest from reference TRBV7-6 and TRBJ2-7 gives the full variable domain: GAGVSQSPRYKVTKRGQDVALRCDPISGHVSLYWYRQALGQGPEFLTYFNYEAQQDKSGLPNDRFSAERPEGSISTLTIQRTEQRDSAMYRCASSGRGYEQYFGPGTRLTVT.

CDR3 protein: CASSASGGPGEQFF. Here the CDR3 DNA reads TGTGCCAGCAGTGCTTCGGGAGGGCCCGGTGAGCAGTTCTTC. The chain recombines TRBV2 with TRBJ2-1; 8 nucleotides line up with TRBD2. Trimming took 4 bases from V and 9 from J; bases not matched to a gene: 8. CDR3 size: 14 residues. Germline V gene lookup returns CDR1 SNHLY and CDR2 FYNNEI.